Below, one T cell receptor (beta chain) is given with its context. The CDR3 extends over 13 amino acids. Looked up from germline, CDR1 is LNHDA and CDR2 is SQIVND (reference sequence). V lost 5 bases and J lost 12; bases outside the gene matches: 10. These data belong to a study of T cell changes during pregnancy in multiple sclerosis. Using immunoSEQ multiplex PCR, the repertoire was profiled, and TCRdb retains in-frame clones only, with some absent. The sample holds 25,000 to 40,000 clones, 75% to 90% seen once. The chain has TRBV19 and TRBJ1-5; TRBD1 matches 7 bases. The source of this sequence is a female donor with multiple sclerosis, enrolled in a pregnancy study. Sequencing was performed on CD8+ T cells from peripheral blood mononuclear cells, taken in the second trimester of pregnancy. CDR3 loop: CASSSGDSAIQHF. CDR3 nucleotides: TGTGCCAGTAGTTCTGGGGACAGTGCGATCCAGCATTTT.